Detailed here is one TCR beta chain. CDR3 length equals 17 residues. The J segment lost 4 bases and the V segment lost 4 bases, leaving 15 bases of the junction unmatched. Germline CDR1 is LNHNV and CDR2 is YYDKDF (reference sequence). The entry originates in a study of blood T cell repertoires in COVID-19. The wider study: Sites in the United States, Italy and Spain provided acute and convalescent COVID-19 samples. In each case, the material was cDNA or gDNA derived from T cells, B-cell-depleted T cells, or PBMCs.

Original processing notes: Reference gene primer amplification gave estimated nucleated cell counts. TCRdb keeps only in-frame clones here, not all; method: immunoSEQ multiplex PCR. The DNA was the basis for D and trimming; V, J and clone size are from that table. The table lists some 180,000 clones, approximately 90% of them singletons, with 20% to 25% in the top ten. This TCR was recovered from a man aged 60 to 75 with active or convalescent COVID-19. The V call is TRBV15, the J call TRBJ1-2; TRBD1 matches 7 bases. Sequencing was done on a sample of peripheral blood. In nucleotides, the CDR3 is TGTGCCACCAGCACCAGGACCATTTCAACAGGGGCCTATGGCTACACCTTC. This gives the protein CATSTRTISTGAYGYTF.